This T cell receptor beta chain comes out of a study of OX40 agonist ivuxolimab in advanced cancers. The CDR3 runs to 16 residues. The table came from immunoSEQ multiplex PCR; TCRdb's copy has only in-frame clones and leaves some out. The sample includes over 55,000 clones, about 89% of them seen just once. This clone was detected once. This receptor was obtained from an adult with an advanced solid tumor such as melanoma, head and neck, liver or kidney cancer. The sample in question was CD4+ or CD8+ T cells sorted from blood, obtained in a trial of the OX40 agonist ivuxolimab. This chain uses TRBV21-1 with TRBJ2-5; TRBD2, as called in the table, went unchecked against the DNA. TRBV21-1 is classified as a pseudogene. The CDR3 sequence: CASSKARERYQETQYF. The CDR3, as DNA: TGTGCCAGCAGCAAAGCGAGGGAGAGGTACCAAGAGACCCAGTACTTC.